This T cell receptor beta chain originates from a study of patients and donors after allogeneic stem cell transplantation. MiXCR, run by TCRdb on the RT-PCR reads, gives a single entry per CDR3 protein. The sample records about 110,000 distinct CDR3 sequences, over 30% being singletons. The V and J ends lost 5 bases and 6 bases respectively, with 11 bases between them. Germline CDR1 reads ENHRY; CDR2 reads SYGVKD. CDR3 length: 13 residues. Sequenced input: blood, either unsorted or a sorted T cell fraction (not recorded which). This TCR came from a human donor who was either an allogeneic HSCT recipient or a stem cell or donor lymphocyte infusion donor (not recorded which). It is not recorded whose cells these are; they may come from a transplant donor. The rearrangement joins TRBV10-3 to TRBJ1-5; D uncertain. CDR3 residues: CAISLGMSQPQHF. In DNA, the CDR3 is TGTGCCATCAGTCTGGGAATGAGTCAGCCCCAGCATTTT.